These 28 T cell receptor beta chains were sequenced from one sample in a study of T cells after yellow fever vaccination. TCRdb re-called the 5' RACE reads through MiXCR, storing one row per CDR3 protein. The sample contains approximately 260,000 distinct CDR3 sequences, about 5.2% of which appear only once. The input for sequencing was CD4+ T cells sorted from PBMCs, taken on the day of the yellow fever booster vaccination. All receptors come from a man aged 18 to 29 who received the YFV17D yellow fever vaccine.

The CDR3 protein is CSASGGGSYEQYV. The CDR3 DNA sequence: TGCAGTGCTAGCGGGGGAGGGTCCTACGAGCAGTACGTC. V is TRBV20-1 and J is TRBJ2-7, with TRBD2 matching over 7 bases. The CDR3 sequence is 13 residues long. Germline CDR1 DFQATT, CDR2 SNEGSKA (reference sequence). J lost 1 base, V lost 3 bases, and 3 bases had no gene match.

This clonotype was counted at least ten times. The chain employs TRBV7-2 and TRBJ2-3; D perhaps matches TRBD2 (6 bases). This CDR3 spans 18 amino acids. Germline CDR1 reads SGHTA; CDR2 reads FQGNSA. The V end was cut by 1 base, the J end by 5 bases, with 22 bases between. The CDR3 DNA sequence: TGTGCCAGCAGCTTAGGCTTCATATTGCGGGGTTTGGGAGATACGCAGTATTTT. Residues: CASSLGFILRGLGDTQYF.

For the CDR3, the DNA is TGTGCCAGCGGCCTTTCCTACGAGCAGTACTTC. This gives the protein CASGLSYEQYF. V usage is TRBV6-6 and J usage is TRBJ2-7; D gene unclear. Germline loops: CDR1 MNHNY, CDR2 SVGAGI (reference sequence). V was shortened by 8 bases and J by 1 base, with 6 bases between the two germline ends. The CDR3 has 11 residues.

The genes are TRBV2 and TRBJ1-3; D call uncertain. The germline gives CDR1 SNHLY, CDR2 FYNNEI. This CDR3 has 12 residues. Between the trimmed V and J ends, which lost 3 bases and 7 bases, there was a span of 7 bases. The CDR3, as DNA: TGTGCCAGCAGTGACGCGGGGAACACCATATATTTT. This sequence encodes CASSDAGNTIYF.

In this sample, this clonotype turned up a few times. This chain connects TRBV20-1 to TRBJ1-2; D remains unclear. With 1 base removed from V and 4 bases from J, the gap between germline ends came to 13 bases. Germline lookup yields CDR1 DFQATT and CDR2 SNEGSKA (reference sequence). This CDR3 comprises 14 residues. CDR3 coding DNA: TGCAGTGCTAGAGGCTGGGATAGGAGCTATGGCTACACCTTC. This translates into CSARGWDRSYGYTF.

The rearrangement uses TRBV20-1 and TRBJ1-1; D gene ambiguous. This CDR3 spans 12 amino acids. The V gene's germline CDR1 is DFQATT and CDR2 SNEGSKA (reference sequence). V was trimmed by 2 bases and J by 2 bases, leaving 6 bases between them. The CDR3 loop reads CSARLINTEAFF. In DNA form, the CDR3 reads TGCAGTGCTAGACTAATCAACACTGAAGCTTTCTTT.

This clonotype turned up a few times. The conserved phenylalanine or tryptophan is not found at the CDR3 terminus, so this likely reflects a read error. No DNA is shown, since the ends of the CDR3 on it are uncertain; the CDR3 is the one TCRdb lists. The CDR3 loop is CASSFLIGLAL. The chain couples TRBV7-2 to TRBJ1-2. The CDR3 comprises 11 residues, both ends counted. CDR1 is SGHTA and CDR2 is FQGNSA in the germline V gene.

This clonotype was picked up many times. The chain carries TRBV7-2 and TRBJ2-7; 7 bases match TRBD2. Germline CDR1 SGHTA, CDR2 FQGNSA. CDR3 length: 15 amino acids. With V trimmed by 4 bases and J by 7 bases, 13 bases remained unmatched. As DNA, the CDR3 is TGTGCCAGCAGCTCCCAAGCTCTAGCGGTGGGAGAGCAGTACTTC. Its protein is CASSSQALAVGEQYF. The whole variable domain, filled in from reference TRBV7-2 and TRBJ2-7, reads GAGVSQSPSNKVTEKGKDVELRCDPISGHTALYWYRQSLGQGLEFLIYFQGNSAPDKSGLPSDRFSAERTGGSVSTLTIQRTQQEDSAVYLCASSSQALAVGEQYFGPGTRLTVT.

This clonotype was observed many times. The chain joins TRBV4-1 to TRBJ2-3, with 7 nucleotides matching TRBD2. The germline V gene has CDR1 MGHRA and CDR2 YSYEKL. The CDR3 is 17 residues long. V trimming: 0 bases; J trimming: 6 bases; junction bases outside the gene matches: 12. CDR3 in amino acids: CASSQDRQAGSRDTQYF. CDR3 nucleotide sequence: TGCGCCAGCAGCCAAGATCGGCAAGCGGGATCCAGGGATACGCAGTATTTT.

In this sample, this clonotype turned up a few times. The J gene is TRBJ1-5, the V gene TRBV20-1; 8 bases agree with TRBD1. Germline values: CDR1 DFQATT, CDR2 SNEGSKA (reference sequence). V lost 2 bases to trimming and J lost 3 bases; unmatched junction nucleotides: 9. The CDR3 covers 16 residues. CDR3 loop: CSARTFGQGLNQPQHF. The CDR3 DNA reads as TGCAGTGCTAGAACATTTGGACAGGGACTCAATCAGCCCCAGCATTTT.

This clonotype was counted only a few times. The gene calls are TRBV24-1 and TRBJ1-1, with TRBD1 identical over 11 bases. Per the germline V gene, CDR1 is KGHDR and CDR2 is SFDVKD. V lost 5 bases and J lost 2; bases outside the gene matches: 9. The CDR3 is 17 residues long. CDR3 nucleotide sequence: TGTGCCACCAGTGCTTCCGGACAGGGGGCGAAAAACACTGAAGCTTTCTTT. Translated, it gives CATSASGQGAKNTEAFF.

The chain has TRBV7-2 and TRBJ1-5, with D unresolved. V dropped 5 bases and J dropped 7 bases, with 12 bases sitting between them. The germline V gene has CDR1 SGHTA and CDR2 FQGNSA. This CDR3 is built from 13 residues. CDR3 in amino acids: CASSPTGPQPQHF. CDR3 bases: TGTGCCAGCAGCCCTACCGGACCGCAGCCCCAGCATTTT.

This clonotype occurred many times. The gene calls are TRBV29-1 and TRBJ2-7, with D uncertain. The CDR3 totals 12 residues. The V gene's germline CDR1 is SQVTM and CDR2 ANQGSEA. V lost 1 base, J lost 0 bases, and 4 bases lay in between. CDR3 sequence reads: CSVEGLSYEQYF. The CDR3 coding sequence is TGCAGCGTTGAAGGACTCTCCTACGAGCAGTACTTC.

Only a few counts were recorded for this clonotype. V and J are TRBV6-1 and TRBJ1-2, with D maybe TRBD1 (5 bases). The germline V gene encodes CDR1 MNHNS and CDR2 SASEGT. This CDR3 has 14 amino acids. Deletions cut 4 bases from V and 6 bases from J, with 15 bases between. CDR3 coding DNA: TGTGCCAGCAGTGCCCGGGACGTTGGGGATGGCTACACCTTC. Translation: CASSARDVGDGYTF.

This clonotype was counted only a few times. The V call is TRBV30, the J call TRBJ2-7; TRBD1 aligns across 9 bases. The V segment lost 3 bases and the J segment 3 bases; nucleotides outside the gene matches: 9. This CDR3 is built from 15 residues. CDR1 is GTSNPN and CDR2 is SVGIG in the germline V gene (reference sequence). CDR3 loop: CAWRTTGTGIYEQYF. Written as DNA, the CDR3 is TGTGCCTGGAGGACAACGGGGACAGGGATCTACGAGCAGTACTTC. Full variable domain (rest looked up from reference TRBV30 and TRBJ2-7): SQTIHQWPATLVQPVGSPLSLECTVEGTSNPNLYWYRQAAGRGLQLLFYSVGIGQISSEVPQNLSASRPQDRQFILSSKKLLLSDSGFYLCAWRTTGTGIYEQYFGPGTRLTVT.

Only a few counts were recorded for this clonotype. The chain links TRBV2 to TRBJ2-7, with 12 bases fitting TRBD2. In germline, CDR1 is SNHLY, CDR2 FYNNEI. J gave up 2 bases and V 6 bases, and 5 bases lay outside the gene matches. There are 15 residues in the CDR3. The CDR3 nucleotides read TGTGCCAGCAGCCGACTAGCGGGGGCTGCCTACGAGCAGTACTTC. Its translation is CASSRLAGAAYEQYF.

The table lists this clonotype with a few counts. The chain links TRBV18 to TRBJ2-5, with 7 bases fitting TRBD1. The CDR3 runs 14 residues. Losses at the gene ends were 8 bases for V and 4 bases for J; bases not matched to a gene: 10. The germline V gene encodes CDR1 KGHSH and CDR2 LQKENI. CDR3 nucleotide sequence: TGTGCCAGCCAAAGACAGGGCGCTGTAGAGACCCAGTACTTC. Amino acids: CASQRQGAVETQYF.

This clonotype showed up many times. CDR3 sequence: CASSLSVEPGELFF. For the CDR3, the DNA is TGTGCCAGCAGTTTGTCGGTGGAACCCGGGGAGCTGTTTTTT. The chain links TRBV27 to TRBJ2-2; D is undetermined. The length of the CDR3 is 14 residues. The germline V gene has CDR1 MNHEY and CDR2 SMNVEV (reference sequence). V lost 3 bases to trimming and J lost 6 bases, with 11 bases between them.

The chain is built from TRBV19 and TRBJ2-4; D is possibly TRBD1 (6 bases). This CDR3 region has 16 residues. CDR1 is LNHDA and CDR2 is SQIVND in the germline V gene (reference sequence). The V end was cut by 5 bases, the J end by 7 bases, with 21 bases between. CDR3 residues: CASSAPRDTQRNIQYF. CDR3 DNA sequence: TGTGCCAGTAGTGCTCCCCGGGACACCCAGAGGAACATTCAGTACTTC.

This clonotype showed up many times. The chain joins TRBV2 to TRBJ2-1; TRBD2 might be the D (5 bases). V dropped 5 bases and J dropped 8 bases, with 16 bases sitting between them. This CDR3 spans 14 amino acids. Per the germline V gene, CDR1 is SNHLY and CDR2 is FYNNEI. The CDR3 DNA reads TGTGCCAGCAGTCGGACCGGGGTTGGGCATGAGCAGTTCTTC. Amino acid sequence: CASSRTGVGHEQFF.

This clonotype was seen many times. The rearrangement joins TRBV20-1 to TRBJ1-5, with a possible D match to TRBD1 (5 bases). From germline, CDR1 is DFQATT and CDR2 SNEGSKA (reference sequence). CDR3 length: 13 residues. Trimming pared 3 bases from V and 7 bases from J, leaving 13 bases between. The CDR3 coding sequence is TGCAGTGCTAGTCGGCGGGAGGGGCAGCCCCAGCATTTT. Translating it yields CSASRREGQPQHF.

There are a few counts of this clonotype. V is TRBV6-5 and J is TRBJ1-5, with unresolved D. The germline CDR1 and CDR2 sequences are MNHEY and SVGAGI. This CDR3 has 13 amino acids. V was shortened by 4 bases and J by 4 bases, with 8 bases between the two germline ends. CDR3 sequence reads: CASSWALNQPQHF. Written as DNA, the CDR3 is TGTGCCAGCAGTTGGGCACTTAATCAGCCCCAGCATTTT.

V usage is TRBV5-1 and J usage is TRBJ2-6; D may be TRBD1 or TRBD2 (6 bases each). Germline CDR1 and CDR2: SGHRS and YFSETQ. Deletions cut 4 bases from V and 0 bases from J, with 17 bases between. The CDR3 spans 18 residues. The CDR3 is CASSLLAGHPSGANVLTF. For the CDR3, the DNA is TGCGCCAGCAGCCTCCTGGCGGGACACCCCTCTGGGGCCAACGTCCTGACTTTC.

This clonotype was picked up a small number of times. The chain has TRBV4-3 and TRBJ1-1, with a tentative D call TRBD1 (5 bases). Germline CDR1 LGHNA, CDR2 YSLEER. V was cut by 2 bases and J by 2 bases, with 9 bases left in between. There are 14 residues in the CDR3. In DNA form, the CDR3 reads TGCGCCAGCAGCCAACAGGGACTAAACACTGAAGCTTTCTTT. It specifies CASSQQGLNTEAFF.

This chain joins TRBV6-2 or TRBV6-3 and TRBJ2-2, with 7 bases matching TRBD1. Trimming cost V 6 bases and J 6 bases; bases outside gene matches: 4. The CDR3 has 13 amino acids. CDR1 is MNHEY, CDR2 SVGEGT, per germline. DNA for the CDR3: TGTGCCAGCAGAAATACAGGGGCCGGGGAGCTGTTTTTT. Protein product: CASRNTGAGELFF.

This chain uses TRBV6-5 with TRBJ2-7; perhaps TRBD2 as D (6 bases). Germline V gene data show CDR1 as MNHEY and CDR2 as SVGAGI. The V gene lost 2 bases and the J gene lost 0 bases, with 11 bases spanning the gap. The CDR3 spans 15 residues. The CDR3 is CASSYGSGLSYEQYF. CDR3 in DNA: TGTGCCAGCAGTTACGGCTCGGGACTCTCCTACGAGCAGTACTTC.

The CDR3 DNA reads TGTGCCAGCAGTCCATGGGCGGGGGGCGGAGGGAAGACCCAGTACTTC. Amino acid sequence: CASSPWAGGGGKTQYF. The chain uses TRBV6-5 and TRBJ2-5; 8 bases line up with TRBD2. Per the germline V gene, CDR1 is MNHEY and CDR2 is SVGAGI. CDR3 length equals 16 residues. V gave up 5 bases and J gave up 6 bases; unmatched junction bases: 14.

This clonotype was observed at least ten times. The J gene is TRBJ2-5, the V gene TRBV5-1; a possible D gene is TRBD2 (6 bases). Trimming took off 4 bases at V and 0 bases at J, with 10 bases between the two ends. Germline loops: CDR1 SGHRS, CDR2 YFSETQ. The CDR3 loop spans 14 amino acids. The CDR3 DNA reads as TGCGCCAGCAGCGGAGGGAGCAACCAAGAGACCCAGTACTTC. It specifies CASSGGSNQETQYF. Variable domain in full (rest from reference TRBV5-1 and TRBJ2-5): KAGVTQTPRYLIKTRGQQVTLSCSPISGHRSVSWYQQTPGQGLQFLFEYFSETQRNKGNFPGRFSGRQFSNSRSEMNVSTLELGDSALYLCASSGGSNQETQYFGPGTRLLVL.